This TCR beta chain was identified in a study of T cell changes during pregnancy in multiple sclerosis. Trimming left V 0 bases short and J 0 bases short, with 17 bases between. In germline, CDR1 is MGHRA, CDR2 YSYEKL. The CDR3 has 19 amino acids. Assay: immunoSEQ multiplex PCR; the TCRdb copy retains only in-frame clones and omits some. The data contain around 79,000 clones, 90% to 95% of them singletons. This TCR was recovered from a female donor with multiple sclerosis, enrolled in a pregnancy study. This sequence joins TRBV4-1 and TRBJ2-2, with a weak D call TRBD2 (5 bases). The input for sequencing was CD4+ T cells from peripheral blood mononuclear cells, taken in the second trimester of pregnancy. The CDR3 protein is CASSQEAWSGTANTGELFF. For the CDR3, the DNA is TGCGCCAGCAGCCAAGAGGCGTGGAGCGGCACAGCGAACACCGGGGAGCTGTTTTTT.